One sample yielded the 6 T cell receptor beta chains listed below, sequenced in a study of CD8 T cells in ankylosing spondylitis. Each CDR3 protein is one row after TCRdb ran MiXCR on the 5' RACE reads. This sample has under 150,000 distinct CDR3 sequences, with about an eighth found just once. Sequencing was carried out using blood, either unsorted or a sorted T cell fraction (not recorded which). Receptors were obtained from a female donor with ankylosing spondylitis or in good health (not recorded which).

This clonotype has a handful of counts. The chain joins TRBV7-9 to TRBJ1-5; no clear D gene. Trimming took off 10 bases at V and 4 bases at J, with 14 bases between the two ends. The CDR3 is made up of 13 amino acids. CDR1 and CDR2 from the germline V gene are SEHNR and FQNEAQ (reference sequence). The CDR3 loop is CATGESGNQPQHF. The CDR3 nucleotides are TGTGCCACCGGGGAGAGCGGGAATCAGCCCCAGCATTTT. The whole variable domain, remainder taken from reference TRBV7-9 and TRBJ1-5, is DTGVSQNPRHKITKRGQNVTFRCDPISEHNRLYWYRQTLGQGPEFLTYFQNEAQLEKSRLLSDRFSAERPKGSFSTLEIQRTEQGDSAMYLCATGESGNQPQHFGDGTRLSIL.

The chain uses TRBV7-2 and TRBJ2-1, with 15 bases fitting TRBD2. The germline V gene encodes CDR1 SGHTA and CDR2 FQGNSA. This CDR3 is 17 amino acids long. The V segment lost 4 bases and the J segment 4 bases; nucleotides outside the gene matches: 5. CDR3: CASSSTGLAGGYNEQFF. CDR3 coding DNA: TGTGCCAGCAGCTCGACTGGACTAGCGGGGGGGTACAATGAGCAGTTCTTC. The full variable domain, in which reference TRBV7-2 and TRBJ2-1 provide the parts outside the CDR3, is GAGVSQSPSNKVTEKGKDVELRCDPISGHTALYWYRQSLGQGLEFLIYFQGNSAPDKSGLPSDRFSAERTGGSVSTLTIQRTQQEDSAVYLCASSSTGLAGGYNEQFFGPGTRLTVL.

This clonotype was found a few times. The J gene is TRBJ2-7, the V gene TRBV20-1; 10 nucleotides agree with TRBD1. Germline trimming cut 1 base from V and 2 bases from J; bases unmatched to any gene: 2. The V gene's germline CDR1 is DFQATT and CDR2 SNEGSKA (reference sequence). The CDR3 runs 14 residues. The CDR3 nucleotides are TGCAGTGCTAGAGGGACAGGGGGGACCTACGAGCAGTACTTC. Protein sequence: CSARGTGGTYEQYF.

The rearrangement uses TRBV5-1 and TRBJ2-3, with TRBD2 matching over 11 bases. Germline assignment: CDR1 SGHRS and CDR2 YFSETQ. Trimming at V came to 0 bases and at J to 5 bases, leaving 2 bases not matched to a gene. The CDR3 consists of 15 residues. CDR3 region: CASSLGGLAGDTQYF. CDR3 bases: TGCGCCAGCAGCTTGGGAGGACTAGCGGGAGATACGCAGTATTTT.

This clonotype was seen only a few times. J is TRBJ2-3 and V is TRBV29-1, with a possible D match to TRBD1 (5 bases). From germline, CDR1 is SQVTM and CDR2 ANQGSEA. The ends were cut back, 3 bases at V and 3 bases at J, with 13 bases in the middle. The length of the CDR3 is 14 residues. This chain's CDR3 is CSVDESRGTDTQYF. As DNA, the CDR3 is TGCAGCGTTGATGAAAGTAGGGGAACAGATACGCAGTATTTT.

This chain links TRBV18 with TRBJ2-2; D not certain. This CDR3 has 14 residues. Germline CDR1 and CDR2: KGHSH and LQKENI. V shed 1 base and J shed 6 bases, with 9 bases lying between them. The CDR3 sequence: CASSPLQEAGELFF. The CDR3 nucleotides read TGTGCCAGCTCACCACTCCAGGAAGCCGGGGAGCTGTTTTTT.